This T cell receptor (beta chain) was obtained from a study of T cell responses to AZD1222 COVID-19 vaccine. General study points: Unmutated regions of variants are reportedly targeted by nearly half of spike-specific TCRs. The study sampled repertoires only after the peak T cell response. A mostly white British donor set with more females was recruited, and clonal diversity was possibly underestimated. Baseline seropositives among AZD1222 recipients totaled only five to seven.

TCRdb keeps only in-frame clones here, not all; method: immunoSEQ multiplex PCR. The table shows 150,000 to 200,000 clones, with approximately 90% occurring only once. Germline values: CDR1 MGHRA, CDR2 YSYEKL. V lost 6 bases to trimming and J lost 5 bases, with 16 bases between them. The CDR3 loop spans 15 amino acids. On this clone: The target antigen is unknown.

The TCR was taken from an adult who received the AZD1222 COVID-19 vaccine. The chain is built from TRBV4-1 and TRBJ1-4; a weak D match, TRBD1 (5 bases). The sequenced sample was peripheral blood, obtained 28 days after the second AZD1222 dose. The CDR3: CASRIILRDNEKLFF. As DNA, the CDR3 is TGCGCCAGCAGGATCATTTTGAGGGACAATGAAAAACTGTTTTTT.